The present entry profiles one T cell receptor beta chain with its context. Produced via immunoSEQ multiplex PCR; TCRdb's table is partial and in-frame only. The table records more than 95,000 clones, 80% to 90% of them present only once. V lost 4 bases, J lost 0 bases, and 13 bases lay in between. This CDR3 is 15 amino acids long. Germline V gene lookup returns CDR1 SGHNT and CDR2 YYREEE (reference sequence). The data derive from a study of T cell responses to AZD1222 COVID-19 vaccine. The source is an adult in good health. The sequencing here drew on peripheral blood, taken on day 0 of MenACWY control vaccination. The chain is built from TRBV5-4 and TRBJ1-1; perhaps TRBD1 as D (5 bases). The CDR3 nucleotides are TGTGCCAGCAGCCCTGGACAAGGGATGAACACTGAAGCTTTCTTT. Translating gives CASSPGQGMNTEAFF.